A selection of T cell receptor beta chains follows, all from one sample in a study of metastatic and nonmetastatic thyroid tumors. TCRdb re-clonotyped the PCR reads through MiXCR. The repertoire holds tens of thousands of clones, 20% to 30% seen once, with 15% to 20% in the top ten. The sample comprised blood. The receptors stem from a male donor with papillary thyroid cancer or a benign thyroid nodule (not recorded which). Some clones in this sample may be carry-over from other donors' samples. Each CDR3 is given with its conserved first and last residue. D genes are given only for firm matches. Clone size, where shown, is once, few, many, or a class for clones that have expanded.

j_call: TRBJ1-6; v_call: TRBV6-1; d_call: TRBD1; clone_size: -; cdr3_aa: CASSERSGTGNSPLHF; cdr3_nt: TGTGCCAGCAGTGAAAGGTCCGGGACAGGAAATTCACCCCTCCACTTT
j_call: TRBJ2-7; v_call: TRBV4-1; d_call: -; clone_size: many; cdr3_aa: CASSPAPGHLYEQYF; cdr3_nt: TGCGCCAGCAGCCCGGCCCCGGGGCATCTATACGAGCAGTACTTC
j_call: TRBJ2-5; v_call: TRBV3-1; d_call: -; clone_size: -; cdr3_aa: CASRDSRETQYF; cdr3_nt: TGTGCCAGCAGGGACTCGAGAGAGACCCAGTACTTC
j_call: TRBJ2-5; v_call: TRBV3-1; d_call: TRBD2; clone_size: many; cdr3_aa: CASSQHELAEIQETQYF; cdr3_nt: TGTGCCAGCAGCCAACACGAGCTAGCGGAGATCCAAGAGACCCAGTACTTC
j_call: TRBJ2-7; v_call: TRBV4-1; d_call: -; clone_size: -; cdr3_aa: CASTHPCAGSNDQQYF; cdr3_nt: TGCGCCAGCACCCACCCGTGTGCCGGGAGCAACGACCAGCAGTACTTC
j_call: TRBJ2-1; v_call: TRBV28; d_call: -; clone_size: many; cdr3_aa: CANRGPADPIEGSYNEQFF; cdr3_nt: TGTGCCAACCGGGGGCCAGCGGACCCGATTGAGGGCTCCTACAATGAGCAGTTCTTC
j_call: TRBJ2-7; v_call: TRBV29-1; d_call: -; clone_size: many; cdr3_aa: CSVEEGGYEQYF; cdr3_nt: TGCAGCGTTGAAGAGGGGGGCTACGAGCAGTACTTC
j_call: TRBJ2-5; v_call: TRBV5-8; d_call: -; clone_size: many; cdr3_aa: CASSLGIGGGETQYF; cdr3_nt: TGTGCCAGCAGCTTGGGTATTGGGGGCGGGGAGACCCAGTACTTC
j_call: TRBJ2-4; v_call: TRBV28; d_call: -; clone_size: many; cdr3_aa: CASSLSMGSAKNIQYF; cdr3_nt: TGTGCCAGCAGTTTAAGTATGGGCAGCGCCAAAAACATTCAGTACTTC
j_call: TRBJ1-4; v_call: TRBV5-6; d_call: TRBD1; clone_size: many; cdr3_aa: CASSQTGGGEKLFF; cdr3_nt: TGTGCCAGCAGCCAGACAGGGGGGGGTGAAAAACTGTTTTTT
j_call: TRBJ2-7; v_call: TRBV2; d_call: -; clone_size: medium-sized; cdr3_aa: CASRSDSSYEQYF; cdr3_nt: TGTGCCAGCAGGTCGGACAGCTCCTACGAGCAGTACTTC
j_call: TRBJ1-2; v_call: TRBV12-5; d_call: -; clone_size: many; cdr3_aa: CASGSTRGALRPVNYGYTF; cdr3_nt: TGTGCTAGTGGTTCAACCCGGGGGGCCCTCCGCCCCGTTAACTATGGCTACACCTTC
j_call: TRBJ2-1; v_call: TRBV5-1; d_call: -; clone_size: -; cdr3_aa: CARSPADLRGAQFF; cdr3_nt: TGCGCCAGAAGTCCCGCCGACCTGAGAGGTGCGCAGTTCTTC
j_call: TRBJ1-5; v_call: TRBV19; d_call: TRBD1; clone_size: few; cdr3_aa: CASSRDRARNQPQHF; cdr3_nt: TGTGCCAGTAGTCGGGACAGGGCTCGCAATCAGCCCCAGCATTTT
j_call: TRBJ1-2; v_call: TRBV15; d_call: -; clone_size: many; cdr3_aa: CATSRRDRFSGSYTF; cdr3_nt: TGTGCCACCAGCAGGCGCGACAGGTTTTCGGGTAGCTACACCTTC
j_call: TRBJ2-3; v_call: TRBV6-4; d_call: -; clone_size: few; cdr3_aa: CASSEEATDTDTQYF; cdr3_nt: TGTGCCAGCAGTGAGGAAGCGACAGACACAGATACGCAGTATTTT
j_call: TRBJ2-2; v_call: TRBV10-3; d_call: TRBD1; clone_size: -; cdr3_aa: CATMINIQGARELFF; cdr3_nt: TGTGCCACCATGATCAACATCCAGGGGGCACGGGAGCTGTTTTTT
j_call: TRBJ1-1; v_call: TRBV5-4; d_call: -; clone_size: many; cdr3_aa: CASSLSYRRDTEAFF; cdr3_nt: TGTGCCAGCAGCTTAAGTTACAGAAGAGACACTGAAGCTTTCTTT
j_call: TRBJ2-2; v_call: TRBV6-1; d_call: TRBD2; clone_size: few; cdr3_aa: CASRGGGTGGTGELFF; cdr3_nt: TGTGCCAGCAGGGGCGGCGGCACGGGGGGCACCGGGGAGCTGTTTTTT
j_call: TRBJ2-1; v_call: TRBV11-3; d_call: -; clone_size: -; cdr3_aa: CASSLVGFRQFF; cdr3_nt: TGTGCCAGCAGCTTAGTTGGTTTCCGGCAGTTCTTC
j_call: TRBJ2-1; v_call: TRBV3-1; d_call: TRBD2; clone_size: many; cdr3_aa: CASSPASGSLGEQFF; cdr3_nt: TGTGCCAGCAGCCCGGCTAGCGGGAGTCTCGGTGAGCAGTTCTTC
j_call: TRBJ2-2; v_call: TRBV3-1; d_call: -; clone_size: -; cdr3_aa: CASSQTTLNTGELFF; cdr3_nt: TGTGCCAGCAGCCAGACGACACTCAACACCGGGGAGCTGTTTTTT
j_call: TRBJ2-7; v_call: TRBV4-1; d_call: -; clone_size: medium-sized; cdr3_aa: CASSRGGSSYEQYF; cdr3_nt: TGCGCCAGCAGCCGAGGGGGAAGCTCCTACGAGCAGTACTTC
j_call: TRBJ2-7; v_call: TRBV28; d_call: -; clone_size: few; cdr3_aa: CASRYRYEQYF; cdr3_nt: TGTGCCAGCAGGTACAGGTACGAGCAGTACTTC
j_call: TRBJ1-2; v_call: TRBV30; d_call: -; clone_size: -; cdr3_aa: CAWSAGAYGYTF; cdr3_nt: TGTGCCTGGAGTGCAGGGGCCTATGGCTACACCTTC
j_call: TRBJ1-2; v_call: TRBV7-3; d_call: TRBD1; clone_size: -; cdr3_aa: CASSLDPGGLQGYTF; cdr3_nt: TGTGCCAGCAGCTTAGATCCAGGGGGCCTGCAAGGCTACACCTTC
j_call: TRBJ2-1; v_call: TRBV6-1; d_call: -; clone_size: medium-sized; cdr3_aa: CASRRGDGNYNEQFF; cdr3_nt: TGTGCCAGCAGACGGGGCGATGGGAATTACAATGAGCAGTTCTTC
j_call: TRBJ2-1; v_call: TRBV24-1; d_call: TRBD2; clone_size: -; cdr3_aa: CATSDVSGNEQFF; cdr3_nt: TGTGCCACCAGTGATGTTAGCGGGAATGAGCAGTTCTTC
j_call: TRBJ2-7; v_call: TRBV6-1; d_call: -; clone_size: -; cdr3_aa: CASMVGGWYEQYF; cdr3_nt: TGTGCCAGCATGGTAGGAGGATGGTACGAGCAGTACTTC
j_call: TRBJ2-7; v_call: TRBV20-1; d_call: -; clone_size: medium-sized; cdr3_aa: CSAREGAGLEQYF; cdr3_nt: TGCAGTGCTAGAGAGGGGGCAGGGCTAGAGCAGTACTTC
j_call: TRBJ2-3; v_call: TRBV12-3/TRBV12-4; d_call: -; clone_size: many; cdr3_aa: CASSLSKHTQYF; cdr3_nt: TGTGCCAGCAGTTTATCCAAGCATACGCAGTATTTT
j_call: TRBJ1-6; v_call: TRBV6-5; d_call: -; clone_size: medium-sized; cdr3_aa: CASSYSQGIGSPLHF; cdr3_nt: TGTGCCAGCAGTTACTCGCAGGGGATAGGATCACCCCTCCACTTT
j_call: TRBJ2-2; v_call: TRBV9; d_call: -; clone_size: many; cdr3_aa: CASSPGVGSTGELFF; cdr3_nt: TGTGCCAGCAGCCCAGGGGTAGGGAGCACCGGGGAGCTGTTTTTT
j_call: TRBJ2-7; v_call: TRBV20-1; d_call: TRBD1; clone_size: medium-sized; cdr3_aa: CSAPGQATEQYF; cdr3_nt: TGCAGTGCCCCGGGACAGGCTACCGAGCAGTACTTC
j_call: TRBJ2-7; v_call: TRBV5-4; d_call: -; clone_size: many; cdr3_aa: CASSWGDSYEQYF; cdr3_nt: TGTGCCAGCAGCTGGGGCGACAGTTACGAGCAGTACTTC
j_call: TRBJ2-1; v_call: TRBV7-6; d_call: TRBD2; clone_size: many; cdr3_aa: CASSPGTSGGEQFF; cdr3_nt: TGTGCCAGCAGTCCCGGGACTAGCGGCGGTGAGCAGTTCTTC
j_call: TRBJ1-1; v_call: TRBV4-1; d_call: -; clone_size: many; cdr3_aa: CASSQVARSTEAFF; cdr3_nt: TGCGCCAGCAGCCAAGTAGCAAGGAGCACTGAAGCTTTCTTT
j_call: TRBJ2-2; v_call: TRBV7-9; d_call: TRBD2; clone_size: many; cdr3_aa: CASTRGGLAGETGELFF; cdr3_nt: TGTGCCAGCACACGGGGGGGACTAGCGGGAGAGACCGGGGAGCTGTTTTTT
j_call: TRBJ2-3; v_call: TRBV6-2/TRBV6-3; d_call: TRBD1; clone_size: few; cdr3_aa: CASSYDRGLTDTQYF; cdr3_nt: TGTGCCAGCAGTTACGACAGGGGATTAACAGATACGCAGTATTTT